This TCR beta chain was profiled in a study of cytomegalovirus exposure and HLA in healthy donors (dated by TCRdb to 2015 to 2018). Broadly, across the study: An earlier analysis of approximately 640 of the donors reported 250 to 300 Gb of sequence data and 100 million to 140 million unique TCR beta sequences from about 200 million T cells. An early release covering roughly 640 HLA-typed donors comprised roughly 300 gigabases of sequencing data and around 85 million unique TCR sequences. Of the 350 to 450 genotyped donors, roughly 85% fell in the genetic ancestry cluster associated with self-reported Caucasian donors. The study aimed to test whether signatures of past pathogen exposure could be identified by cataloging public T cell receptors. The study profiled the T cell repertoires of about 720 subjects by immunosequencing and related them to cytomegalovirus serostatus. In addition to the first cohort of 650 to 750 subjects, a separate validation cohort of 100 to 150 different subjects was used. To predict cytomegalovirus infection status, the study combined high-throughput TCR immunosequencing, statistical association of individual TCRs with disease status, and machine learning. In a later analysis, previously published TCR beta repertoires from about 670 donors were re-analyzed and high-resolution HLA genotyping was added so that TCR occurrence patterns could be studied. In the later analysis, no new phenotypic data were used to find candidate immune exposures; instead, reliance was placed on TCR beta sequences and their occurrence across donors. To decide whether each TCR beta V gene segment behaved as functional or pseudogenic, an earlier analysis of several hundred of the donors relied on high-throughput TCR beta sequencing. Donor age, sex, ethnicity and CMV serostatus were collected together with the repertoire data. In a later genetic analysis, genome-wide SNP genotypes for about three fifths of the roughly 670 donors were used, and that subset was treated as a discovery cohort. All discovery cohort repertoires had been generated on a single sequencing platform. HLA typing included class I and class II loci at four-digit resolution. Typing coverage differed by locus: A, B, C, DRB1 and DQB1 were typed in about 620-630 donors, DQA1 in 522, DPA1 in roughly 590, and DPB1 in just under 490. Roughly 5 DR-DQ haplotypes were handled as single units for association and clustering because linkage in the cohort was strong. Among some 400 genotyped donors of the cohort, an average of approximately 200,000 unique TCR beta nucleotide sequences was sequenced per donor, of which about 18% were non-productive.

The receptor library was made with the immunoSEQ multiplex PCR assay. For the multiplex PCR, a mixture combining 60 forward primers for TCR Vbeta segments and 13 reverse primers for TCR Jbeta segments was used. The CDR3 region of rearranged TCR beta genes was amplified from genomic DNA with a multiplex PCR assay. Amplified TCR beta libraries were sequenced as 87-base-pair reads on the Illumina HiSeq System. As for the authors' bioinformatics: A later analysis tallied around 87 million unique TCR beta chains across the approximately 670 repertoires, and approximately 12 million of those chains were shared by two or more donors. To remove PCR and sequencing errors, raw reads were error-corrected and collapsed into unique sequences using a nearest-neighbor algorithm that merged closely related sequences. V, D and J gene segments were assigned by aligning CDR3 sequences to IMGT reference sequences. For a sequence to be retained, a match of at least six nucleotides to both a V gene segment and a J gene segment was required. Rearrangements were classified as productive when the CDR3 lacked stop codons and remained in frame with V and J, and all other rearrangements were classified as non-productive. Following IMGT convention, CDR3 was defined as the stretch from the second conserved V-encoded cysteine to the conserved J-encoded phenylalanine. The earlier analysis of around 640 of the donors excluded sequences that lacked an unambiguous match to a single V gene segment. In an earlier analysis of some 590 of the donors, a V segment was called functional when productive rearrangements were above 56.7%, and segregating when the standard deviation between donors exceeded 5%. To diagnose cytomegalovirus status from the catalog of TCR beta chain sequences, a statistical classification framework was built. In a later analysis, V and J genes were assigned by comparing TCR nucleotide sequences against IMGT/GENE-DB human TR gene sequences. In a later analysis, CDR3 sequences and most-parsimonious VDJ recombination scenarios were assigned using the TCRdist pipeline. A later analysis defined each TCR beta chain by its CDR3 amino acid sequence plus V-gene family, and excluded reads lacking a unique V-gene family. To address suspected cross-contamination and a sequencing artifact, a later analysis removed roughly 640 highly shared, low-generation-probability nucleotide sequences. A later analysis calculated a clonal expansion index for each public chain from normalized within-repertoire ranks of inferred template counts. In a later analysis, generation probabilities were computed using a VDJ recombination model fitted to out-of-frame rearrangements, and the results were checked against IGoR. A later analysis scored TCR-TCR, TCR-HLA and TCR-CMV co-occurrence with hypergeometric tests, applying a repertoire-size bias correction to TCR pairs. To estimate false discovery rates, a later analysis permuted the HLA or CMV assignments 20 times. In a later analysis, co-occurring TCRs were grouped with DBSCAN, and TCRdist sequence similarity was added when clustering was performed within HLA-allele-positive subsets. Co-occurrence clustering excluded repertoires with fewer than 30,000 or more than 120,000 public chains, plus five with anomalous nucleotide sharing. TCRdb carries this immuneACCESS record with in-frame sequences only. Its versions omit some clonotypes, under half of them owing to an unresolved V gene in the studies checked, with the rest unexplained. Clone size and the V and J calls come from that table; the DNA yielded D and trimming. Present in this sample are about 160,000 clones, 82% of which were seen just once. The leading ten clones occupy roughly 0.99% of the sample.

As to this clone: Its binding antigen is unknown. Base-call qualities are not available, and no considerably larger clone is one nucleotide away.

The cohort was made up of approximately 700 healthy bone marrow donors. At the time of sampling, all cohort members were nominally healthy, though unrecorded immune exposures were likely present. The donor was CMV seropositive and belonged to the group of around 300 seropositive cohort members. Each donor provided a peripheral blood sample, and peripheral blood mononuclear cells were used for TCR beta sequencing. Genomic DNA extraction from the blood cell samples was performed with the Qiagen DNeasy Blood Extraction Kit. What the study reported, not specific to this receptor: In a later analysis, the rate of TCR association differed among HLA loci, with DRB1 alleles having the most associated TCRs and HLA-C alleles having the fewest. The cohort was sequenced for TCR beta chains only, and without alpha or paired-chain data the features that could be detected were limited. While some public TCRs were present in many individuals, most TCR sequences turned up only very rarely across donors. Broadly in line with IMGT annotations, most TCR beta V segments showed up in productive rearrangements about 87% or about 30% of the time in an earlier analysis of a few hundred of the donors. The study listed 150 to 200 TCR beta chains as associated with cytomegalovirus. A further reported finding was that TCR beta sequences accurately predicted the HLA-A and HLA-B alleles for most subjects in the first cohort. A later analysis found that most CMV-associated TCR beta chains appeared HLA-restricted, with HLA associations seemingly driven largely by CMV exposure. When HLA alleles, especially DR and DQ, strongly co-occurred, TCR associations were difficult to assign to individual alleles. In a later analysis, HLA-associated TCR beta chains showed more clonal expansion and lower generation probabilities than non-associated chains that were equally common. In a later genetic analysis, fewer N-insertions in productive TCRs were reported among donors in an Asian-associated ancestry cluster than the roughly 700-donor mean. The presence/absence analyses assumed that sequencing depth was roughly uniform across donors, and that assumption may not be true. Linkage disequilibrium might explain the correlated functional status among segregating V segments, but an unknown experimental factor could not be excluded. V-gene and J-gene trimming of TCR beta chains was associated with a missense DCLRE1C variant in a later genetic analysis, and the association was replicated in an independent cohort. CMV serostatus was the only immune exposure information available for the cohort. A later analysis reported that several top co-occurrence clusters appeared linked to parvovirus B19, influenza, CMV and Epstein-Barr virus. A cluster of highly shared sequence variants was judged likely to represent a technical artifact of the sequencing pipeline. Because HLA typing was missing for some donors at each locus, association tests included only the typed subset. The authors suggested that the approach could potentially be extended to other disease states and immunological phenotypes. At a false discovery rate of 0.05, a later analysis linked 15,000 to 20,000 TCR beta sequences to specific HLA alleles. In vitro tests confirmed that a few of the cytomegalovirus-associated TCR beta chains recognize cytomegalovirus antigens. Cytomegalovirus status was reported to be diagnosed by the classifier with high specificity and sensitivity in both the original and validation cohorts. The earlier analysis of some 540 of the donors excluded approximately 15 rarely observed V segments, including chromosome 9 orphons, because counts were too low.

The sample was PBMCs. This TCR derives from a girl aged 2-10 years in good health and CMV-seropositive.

The nucleotide sequence reads TGTGCCAGCAGTGCAGGACAGGGCGGGCAGCCCCAGCATTTT. This codes for CASSAGQGGQPQHF. The chain is encoded by TRBV6-1 joined to TRBJ1-5; 8 central bases correspond to TRBD1. Germline trimming amounts to 4 bases on V and 7 bases on J, with 6 as the count of junction bases outside the gene matches. From a lookup of the germline V gene, CDR1 and CDR2 are MNHNS and SASEGT. The CDR3 starts with the cysteine, ends with the phenylalanine, and has 14 residues. CDR3 DNA is the only sequence kept; it has 42 bases, read in frame from the first base.